These 22 T cell receptor beta chains came from one sample sequenced in a study of beta chain features in type 1 diabetes. The sequenced template was cDNA made from the entire isolated RNA. Repertoires were generated with immunoSEQ multiplex PCR, while TCRdb's copy carries only in-frame clones and drops some. Found here are fewer than 900,000 clones, about a sixth of them singletons; the top ten hold around 0.02%. Sequencing was carried out using naive CD4+ T cells from blood. The receptors were sampled from a woman under 30 in good health.

This clone was detected only a few times. The chain employs TRBV9 and TRBJ2-2; D is perhaps TRBD2 (5 bases). Trimming cost V 4 bases and J 4 bases, with 11 bases left between them. This CDR3 region has 14 residues. Germline-derived CDR1 and CDR2 are SGDLS and YYNGEE. CDR3 residues: CASSPRGFTGELFF. CDR3 sequence (DNA): TGTGCCAGCAGCCCCCGAGGGTTCACCGGGGAGCTGTTTTTT.

The rearrangement uses TRBV5-1 and TRBJ2-3; D not certain. The germline V gene encodes CDR1 SGHRS and CDR2 YFSETQ. There are 15 residues in the CDR3. V lost 1 base, J lost 2 bases, and 11 bases lay in between. DNA for the CDR3: TGCGCCAGCAGCTTGATGTCCACTGTCACAGATACGCAGTATTTT. Translation: CASSLMSTVTDTQYF.

The V gene is TRBV4-3, the J gene TRBJ2-5; D ambiguous. V lost 3 bases and J lost 3, with 11 bases in between. The CDR3 length is 14 residues. CDR1 and CDR2 from the germline V gene are LGHNA and YSLEER. CDR3 in DNA: TGCGCCAGCAGCCAGAATGGCGCTAAAGAGACCCAGTACTTC. Translation gives CASSQNGAKETQYF.

This clone was found a few times. This chain joins TRBV7-9 and TRBJ2-7; 10 bases match TRBD1. V was clipped by 5 bases and J by 6 bases; unmatched bases: 13. Looked up from germline, CDR1 is SEHNR and CDR2 is FQNEAQ (reference sequence). The CDR3 spans 16 residues. In DNA, the CDR3 is TGTGCCAGCAGCGCGGTCACCGGGACAGGGGACCCCGAGCAGTACTTC. Protein: CASSAVTGTGDPEQYF.

V is TRBV18 and J is TRBJ1-5, with TRBD1 matching over 7 bases. Germline values: CDR1 KGHSH, CDR2 LQKENI. The CDR3 has 16 residues. J was trimmed by 7 bases and V by 0 bases; bases with no gene match: 9. The CDR3 region is CASSPPSSQGSQPQHF. Here the CDR3 DNA reads TGTGCCAGCTCACCACCTAGTTCACAGGGGAGCCAGCCCCAGCATTTT.

The V and J genes are TRBV2 and TRBJ2-4; no reliable D call. Germline loops: CDR1 SNHLY, CDR2 FYNNEI. The CDR3 totals 11 residues. Trimming shortened V by 6 bases and J by 16 bases, and 16 bases separated the two germline ends. The CDR3 DNA reads TGTGCCAGCAGCCGGGCGGCAGTCCCATACTTC. This codes for CASSRAAVPYF.

V gene TRBV29-1 combines with J gene TRBJ2-3, with TRBD1 matching over 11 bases. The CDR3 covers 15 residues. CDR1 SQVTM and CDR2 ANQGSEA come from the germline V gene. V shed 7 bases, J shed 0 bases, and the junction held 6 bases outside the gene matches. In DNA, the CDR3 is TGCAGCGCCGCCGGGACAGGGGGTAGCACAGATACGCAGTATTTT. Its translation is CSAAGTGGSTDTQYF.

This clone was counted only a few times. The chain employs TRBV21-1 and TRBJ2-7; the listed D gene, TRBD2, was not tested against the DNA. TRBV21-1 is a pseudogene locus. There are 15 residues in the CDR3. DNA for the CDR3: TGTGCCAGCATCCTAGGACTAGCGGGAGTACACGAGCAGTACTTC. Its protein is CASILGLAGVHEQYF.

Comment on this clone: A much larger clone is a single base away; this may be a read error. This chain connects TRBV4-1 to TRBJ2-5, with D unresolved. The CDR3 runs 11 residues. Germline V gene data show CDR1 as MGHRA and CDR2 as YSYEKL. The CDR3 loop is CASSQEETQYF. The DNA of the CDR3 is TGTGCCAGCAGCCAAGAAGAGACCCAGTACTTC.

In this sample, this clone turned up a few times. The genes are TRBV11-2 and TRBJ2-3; D might be TRBD2 (5 bases). The V gene lost 1 base and the J gene lost 7 bases, with 18 bases spanning the gap. Germline CDR1 reads SGHAT; CDR2 reads FQNNGV. This CDR3 is built from 16 residues. CDR3 region: CASSLVVERMGNTQYF. The CDR3 DNA is TGTGCCAGCAGCTTAGTGGTGGAGCGGATGGGAAATACGCAGTATTTT. The full variable domain, with the rest looked up from reference TRBV11-2 and TRBJ2-3, is EAGVAQSPRYKIIEKRQSVAFWCNPISGHATLYWYQQILGQGPKLLIQFQNNGVVDDSQLPKDRFSAERLKGVDSTLKIQPAKLEDSAVYLCASSLVVERMGNTQYFGPGTRLTVL.

The chain has TRBV7-2 and TRBJ2-7, with D unclear. CDR3 size: 14 residues. CDR1 is SGHTA and CDR2 is FQGNSA in the germline V gene. Trimming shortened V by 7 bases and J by 0 bases, and 13 bases separated the two germline ends. The CDR3 sequence: CASTRPGISYEQYF. CDR3 bases: TGTGCCAGCACCCGGCCTGGGATCTCCTACGAGCAGTACTTC.

About this clone itself: The sample holds other DNA sequences that translate to the same CDR3. This chain uses TRBV20-1 with TRBJ1-1, with TRBD1 identical over 8 bases. This CDR3 region has 11 residues. Germline-derived CDR1 and CDR2 are DFQATT and SNEGSKA (reference sequence). The CDR3 bases are TGCAGGGCCACAGGGGGCACTGAAGCTTTCTTT. Translating it yields CRATGGTEAFF.

Comment on this clone: The junction does not match germline at one end; this may be a read error. The CDR3: CASSKLRDYNEQLF. The CDR3 nucleotides read TGTGCCAGCAGTAAACTCAGGGACTACAATGAGCAGCTCTTC. This chain connects TRBV6-5 to TRBJ2-1, with 7 bases that match TRBD2. Per the germline V gene, CDR1 is MNHEY and CDR2 is SVGAGI. This CDR3 has 14 amino acids.

This clone was detected a few times. The rearrangement uses TRBV29-1 and TRBJ2-7; 8 nucleotides agree with TRBD2. The trim removed 6 bases at V and 10 bases at J, leaving 14 bases unmatched. CDR1 and CDR2 from the germline V gene are SQVTM and ANQGSEA. The CDR3 runs to 13 residues. The chain's CDR3 is CSVVAGMTREQYF. The CDR3 DNA follows: TGCAGCGTAGTAGCGGGAATGACCCGGGAACAGTACTTC.

The chain couples TRBV19 to TRBJ2-7; D gene uncertain. The ends were cut back, 2 bases at V and 0 bases at J, with 11 bases in the middle. The germline V gene encodes CDR1 LNHDA and CDR2 SQIVND (reference sequence). The length of the CDR3 is 15 residues. This chain's CDR3 is CASSIRPGSSYEQYF. CDR3 bases: TGTGCCAGTAGTATACGACCGGGCAGCTCCTACGAGCAGTACTTC.

The CDR3 protein is CASSRLAADYEQYF. The DNA for the CDR3 is TGTGCCAGCAGCCGACTAGCGGCCGATTACGAGCAGTACTTC. V usage is TRBV7-8 and J usage is TRBJ2-7, with 9 bases that match TRBD2. Per the germline V gene, CDR1 is SGHVS and CDR2 is FQNEAQ. V shed 5 bases and J 4 bases; nucleotides not matched to a gene: 6. This CDR3 spans 14 amino acids.

This clone was seen a handful of times. The rearrangement joins TRBV4-3 to TRBJ2-3; D unclear. Trimming removed 3 bases from V and 3 bases from J, with 19 bases in between. CDR1 and CDR2 from the germline V gene are LGHNA and YSLEER. This CDR3 is built from 17 residues. CDR3: CASSQGSGILRTDTQYF. CDR3 in DNA: TGCGCCAGCAGCCAGGGTAGTGGAATCCTACGTACAGATACGCAGTATTTT.

This clone was observed a handful of times. This chain links TRBV6-6 with TRBJ2-5; tentatively, D is TRBD2 (5 bases). Trimming shortened V by 0 bases and J by 2 bases, and 10 bases separated the two germline ends. This CDR3 is built from 15 residues. The germline V gene encodes CDR1 MNHNY and CDR2 SVGAGI (reference sequence). The CDR3 nucleotides read TGTGCCAGCAGTTACTCGAGGGTGAAACAAGAGACCCAGTACTTC. Amino acid sequence: CASSYSRVKQETQYF.

In its sample, this clone was seen a few times. The rearrangement uses TRBV9 and TRBJ1-1; D remains ambiguous. CDR3 length equals 14 residues. V was trimmed by 0 bases and J by 1 base, leaving 7 bases between them. The V gene's germline CDR1 is SGDLS and CDR2 YYNGEE. CDR3 in DNA: TGTGCCAGCAGCGTAGAGCAGTGGAACACTGAAGCTTTCTTT. This gives the protein CASSVEQWNTEAFF.

This clone has more than one count but fewer than ten. This chain joins TRBV4-2 and TRBJ2-3; no firm D call. This CDR3 has 13 amino acids. CDR1 and CDR2 from the germline V gene are LGHNA and YNFKEQ. V gave up 5 bases and J gave up 7 bases, with 13 bases separating them. The CDR3 protein is CASSVSTLNTQYF. CDR3 DNA sequence: TGTGCCAGCAGCGTGTCAACACTTAATACGCAGTATTTT.

The CDR3 here is CASSLGLAKGNEQFF. The CDR3 DNA reads as TGTGCCAGCAGCTTGGGGCTAGCGAAGGGCAATGAGCAGTTCTTC. The chain employs TRBV5-6 and TRBJ2-1; D is perhaps TRBD2 (6 bases). Per the germline V gene, CDR1 is SGHDT and CDR2 is YYEEEE. The CDR3 consists of 15 residues. With 0 bases removed from V and 6 bases from J, the gap between germline ends came to 13 bases.

V and J are TRBV7-3 and TRBJ2-7, with TRBD1 identical over 10 bases. The ends lost 0 bases at V and 3 bases at J; junction bases unmatched: 5. Germline V gene sequence: CDR1 SGHTA, CDR2 FQGTGA. CDR3 length equals 16 residues. CDR3 DNA sequence: TGTGCCAGCAGCTTAACTTCGGGACAGGGGTACTACGAGCAGTACTTC. It yields the protein CASSLTSGQGYYEQYF.